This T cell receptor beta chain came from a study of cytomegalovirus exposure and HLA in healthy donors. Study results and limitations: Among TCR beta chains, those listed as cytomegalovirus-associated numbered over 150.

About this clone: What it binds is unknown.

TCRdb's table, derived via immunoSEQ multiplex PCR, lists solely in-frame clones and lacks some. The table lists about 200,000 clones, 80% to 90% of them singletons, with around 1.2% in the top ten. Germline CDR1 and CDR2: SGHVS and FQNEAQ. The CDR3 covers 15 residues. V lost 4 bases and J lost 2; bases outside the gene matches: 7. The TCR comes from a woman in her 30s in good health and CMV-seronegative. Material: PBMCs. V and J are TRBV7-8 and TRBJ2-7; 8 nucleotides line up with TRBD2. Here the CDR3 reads CASSSAGGVAYEQYF. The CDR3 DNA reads TGTGCCAGCAGCTCAGCCGGGGGGGTAGCCTACGAGCAGTACTTC.